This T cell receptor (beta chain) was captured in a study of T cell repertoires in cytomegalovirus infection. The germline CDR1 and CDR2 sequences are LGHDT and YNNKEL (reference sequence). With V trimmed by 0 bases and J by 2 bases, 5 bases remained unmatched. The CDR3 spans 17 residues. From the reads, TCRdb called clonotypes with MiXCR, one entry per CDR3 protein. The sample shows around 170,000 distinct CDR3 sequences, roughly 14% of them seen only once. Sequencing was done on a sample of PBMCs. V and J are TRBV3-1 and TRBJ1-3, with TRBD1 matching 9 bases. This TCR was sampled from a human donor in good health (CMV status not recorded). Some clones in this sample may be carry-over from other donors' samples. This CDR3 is CASSQELQGAAGNTIYF. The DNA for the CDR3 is TGTGCCAGCAGCCAAGAATTACAGGGGGCGGCTGGAAACACCATATATTTT.